This TCR beta chain was sequenced during a study of blood T cell repertoires in COVID-19. Study background: The United States, Italy and Spain provided the acute and convalescent COVID-19 samples.

After removal of 1 base from V and 10 bases from J, the junction contained 3 bases not matched to a gene. From germline, CDR1 is SEHNR and CDR2 FQNEAQ (reference sequence). The CDR3 is 13 residues long. The table came from immunoSEQ multiplex PCR; TCRdb's copy has only in-frame clones and leaves some out. The table shows roughly 230,000 clones, with 70% to 90% occurring only once. The chain has TRBV7-9 and TRBJ1-1; 10 bases are a match to TRBD1. The receptor's source is a man in his fifties or sixties with COVID-19, enrolled during active disease. Sequencing input: peripheral blood. CDR3 nucleotides: TGTGCCAGCAGCTTAGGCGGGGACAGGGGAGCTTTCTTT. Its protein is CASSLGGDRGAFF.